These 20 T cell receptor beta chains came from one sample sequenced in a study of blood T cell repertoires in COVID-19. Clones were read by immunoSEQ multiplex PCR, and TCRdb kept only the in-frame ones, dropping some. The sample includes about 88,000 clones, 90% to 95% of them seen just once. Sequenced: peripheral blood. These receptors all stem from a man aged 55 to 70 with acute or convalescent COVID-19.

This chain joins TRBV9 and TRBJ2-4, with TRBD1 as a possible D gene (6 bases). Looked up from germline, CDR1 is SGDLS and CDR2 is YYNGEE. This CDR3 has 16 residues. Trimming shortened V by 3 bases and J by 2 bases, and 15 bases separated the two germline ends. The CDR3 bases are TGTGCCAGCAGCGCCATACACAGGGTGCCCAAAAACATTCAGTACTTC. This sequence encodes CASSAIHRVPKNIQYF.

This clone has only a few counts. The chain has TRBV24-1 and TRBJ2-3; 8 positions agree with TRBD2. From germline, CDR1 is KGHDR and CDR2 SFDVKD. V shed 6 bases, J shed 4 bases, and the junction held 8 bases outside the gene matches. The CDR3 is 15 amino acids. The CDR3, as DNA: TGTGCCACCAGTTGGACGGGAGGGCCATCAGATACGCAGTATTTT. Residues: CATSWTGGPSDTQYF.

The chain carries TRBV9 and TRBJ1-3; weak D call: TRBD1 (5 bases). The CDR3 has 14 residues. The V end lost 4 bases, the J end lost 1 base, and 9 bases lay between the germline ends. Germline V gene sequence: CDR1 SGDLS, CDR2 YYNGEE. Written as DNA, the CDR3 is TGTGCCAGCAGCACGGGGGGTTCTGGAAACACCATATATTTT. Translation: CASSTGGSGNTIYF.

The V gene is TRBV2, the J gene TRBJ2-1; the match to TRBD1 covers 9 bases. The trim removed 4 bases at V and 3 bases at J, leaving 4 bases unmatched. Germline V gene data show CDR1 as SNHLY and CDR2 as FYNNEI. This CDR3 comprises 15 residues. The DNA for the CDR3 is TGTGCCAGCAGTGCCTTGGGACAGGGCTACAATGAGCAGTTCTTC. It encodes CASSALGQGYNEQFF. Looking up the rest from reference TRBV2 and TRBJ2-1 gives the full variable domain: EPEVTQTPSHQVTQMGQEVILRCVPISNHLYFYWYRQILGQKVEFLVSFYNNEISEKSEIFDDQFSVERPDGSNFTLKIRSTKLEDSAMYFCASSALGQGYNEQFFGPGTRLTVL.

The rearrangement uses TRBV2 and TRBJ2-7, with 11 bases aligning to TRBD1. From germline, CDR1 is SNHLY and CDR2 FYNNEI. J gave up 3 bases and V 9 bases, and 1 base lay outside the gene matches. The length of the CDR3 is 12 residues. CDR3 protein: CASGTGGYEQYF. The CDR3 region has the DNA TGTGCCAGTGGGACAGGGGGCTACGAGCAGTACTTC.

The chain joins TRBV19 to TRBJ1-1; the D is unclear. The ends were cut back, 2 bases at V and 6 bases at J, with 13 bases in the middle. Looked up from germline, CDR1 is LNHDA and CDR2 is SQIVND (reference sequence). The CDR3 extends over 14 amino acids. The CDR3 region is CASSIISQVSEAFF. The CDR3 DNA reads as TGTGCCAGTAGTATAATCTCTCAGGTCTCTGAAGCTTTCTTT.

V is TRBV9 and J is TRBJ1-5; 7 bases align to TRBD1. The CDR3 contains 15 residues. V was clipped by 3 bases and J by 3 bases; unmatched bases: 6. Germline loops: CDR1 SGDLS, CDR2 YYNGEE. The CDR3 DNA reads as TGTGCCAGCAGCGCAACGGGACAGACCAATCAGCCCCAGCATTTT. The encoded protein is CASSATGQTNQPQHF. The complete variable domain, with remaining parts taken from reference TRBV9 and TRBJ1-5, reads DSGVTQTPKHLITATGQRVTLRCSPRSGDLSVYWYQQSLDQGLQFLIQYYNGEERAKGNILERFSAQQFPDLHSELNLSSLELGDSALYFCASSATGQTNQPQHFGDGTRLSIL.

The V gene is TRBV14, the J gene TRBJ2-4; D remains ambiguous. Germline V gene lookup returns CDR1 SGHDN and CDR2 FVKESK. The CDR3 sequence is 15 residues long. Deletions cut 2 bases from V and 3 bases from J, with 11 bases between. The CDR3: CASSQSGSVKNIQYF. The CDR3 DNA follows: TGTGCCAGCAGCCAATCAGGCTCAGTCAAAAACATTCAGTACTTC.

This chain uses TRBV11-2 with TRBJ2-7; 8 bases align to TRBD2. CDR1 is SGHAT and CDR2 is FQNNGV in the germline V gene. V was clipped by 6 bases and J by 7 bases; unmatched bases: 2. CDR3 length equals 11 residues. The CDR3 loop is CASRVAGEQYF. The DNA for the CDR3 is TGTGCCAGCAGAGTAGCGGGGGAGCAGTACTTC.

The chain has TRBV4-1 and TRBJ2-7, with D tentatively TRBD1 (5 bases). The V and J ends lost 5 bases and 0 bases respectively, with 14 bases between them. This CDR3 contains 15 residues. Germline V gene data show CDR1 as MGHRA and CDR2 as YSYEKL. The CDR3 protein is CASSWQGPGSYEQYF. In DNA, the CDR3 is TGCGCCAGCAGCTGGCAGGGCCCAGGCTCCTACGAGCAGTACTTC.

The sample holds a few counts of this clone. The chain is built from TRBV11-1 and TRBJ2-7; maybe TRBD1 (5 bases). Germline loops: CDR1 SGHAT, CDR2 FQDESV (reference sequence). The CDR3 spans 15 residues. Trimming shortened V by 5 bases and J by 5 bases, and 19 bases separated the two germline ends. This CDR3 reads CASSPQGALGDEQYF. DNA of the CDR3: TGTGCCAGCAGCCCCCAAGGCGCCCTAGGGGACGAGCAGTACTTC. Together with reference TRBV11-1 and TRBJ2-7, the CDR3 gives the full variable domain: EAEVAQSPRYKITEKSQAVAFWCDPISGHATLYWYRQILGQGPELLVQFQDESVVDDSQLPKDRFSAERLKGVDSTLKIQPAELGDSAMYLCASSPQGALGDEQYFGPGTRLTVT.

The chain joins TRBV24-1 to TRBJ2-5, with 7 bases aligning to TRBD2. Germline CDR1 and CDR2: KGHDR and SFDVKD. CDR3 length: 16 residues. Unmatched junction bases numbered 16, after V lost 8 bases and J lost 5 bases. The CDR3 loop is CATTLHIGAGGETQYF. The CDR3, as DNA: TGTGCCACCACCCTCCATATCGGGGCCGGGGGGGAGACCCAGTACTTC.

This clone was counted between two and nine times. The CDR3 nucleotides are TGTGCCAGCAGCCGTAGCGGGAGTCGGTCCGAGCAGTACTTC. It specifies CASSRSGSRSEQYF. This sequence joins TRBV11-1 and TRBJ2-7; TRBD2 aligns across 9 bases. This CDR3 is built from 14 residues. Germline assignment: CDR1 SGHAT and CDR2 FQDESV (reference sequence). J lost 6 bases, V lost 5 bases, and 8 bases had no gene match.

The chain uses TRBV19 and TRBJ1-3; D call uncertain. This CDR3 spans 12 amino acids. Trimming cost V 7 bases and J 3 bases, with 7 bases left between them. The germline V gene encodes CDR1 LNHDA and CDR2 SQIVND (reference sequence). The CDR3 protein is CASNRVGNTIYF. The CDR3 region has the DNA TGTGCCAGTAATCGGGTTGGAAACACCATATATTTT.

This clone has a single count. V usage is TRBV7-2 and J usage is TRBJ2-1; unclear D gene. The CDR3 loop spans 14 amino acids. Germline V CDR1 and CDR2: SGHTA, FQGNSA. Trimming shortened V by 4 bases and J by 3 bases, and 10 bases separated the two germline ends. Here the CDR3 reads CASSSPYYYNEQFF. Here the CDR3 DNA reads TGTGCCAGCAGCTCCCCTTACTACTACAATGAGCAGTTCTTC.

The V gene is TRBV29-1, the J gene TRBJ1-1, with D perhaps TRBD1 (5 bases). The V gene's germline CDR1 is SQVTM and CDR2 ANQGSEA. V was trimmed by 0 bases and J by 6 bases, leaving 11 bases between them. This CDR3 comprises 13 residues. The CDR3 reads CSVEDPSTAEAFF. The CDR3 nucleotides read TGCAGCGTTGAAGATCCGTCGACAGCTGAAGCTTTCTTT.

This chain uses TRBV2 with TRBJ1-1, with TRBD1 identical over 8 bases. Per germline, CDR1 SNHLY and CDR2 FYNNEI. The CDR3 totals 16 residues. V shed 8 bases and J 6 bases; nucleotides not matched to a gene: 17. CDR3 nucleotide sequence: TGTGCCAGCGTACCCCGGACAGGGCGCCTAGGGTCTGAAGCTTTCTTT. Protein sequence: CASVPRTGRLGSEAFF.

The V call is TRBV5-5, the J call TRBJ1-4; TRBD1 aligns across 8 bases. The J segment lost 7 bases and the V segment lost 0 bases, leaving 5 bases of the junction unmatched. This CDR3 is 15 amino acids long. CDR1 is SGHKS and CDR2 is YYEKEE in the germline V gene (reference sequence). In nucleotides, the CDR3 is TGTGCCAGCAGCTTGGGGACAGGGAGTAGTGAAAAACTGTTTTTT. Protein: CASSLGTGSSEKLFF.

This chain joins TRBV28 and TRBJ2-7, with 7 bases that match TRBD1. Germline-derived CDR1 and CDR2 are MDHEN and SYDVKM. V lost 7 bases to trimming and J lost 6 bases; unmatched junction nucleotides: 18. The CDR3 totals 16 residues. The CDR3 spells CASTLPRAGGVGEQYF. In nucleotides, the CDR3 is TGTGCCAGCACCCTCCCGCGGGCAGGGGGAGTGGGCGAGCAGTACTTC.

Here the CDR3 reads CASSYTTGRAFF. The CDR3 region has the DNA TGTGCCAGCAGTTACACGACAGGGCGAGCTTTCTTT. The V gene is TRBV6-5, the J gene TRBJ1-1, with 7 bases fitting TRBD1. The length of the CDR3 is 12 residues. V trimming: 2 bases; J trimming: 10 bases; junction bases outside the gene matches: 4. Germline V lookup: CDR1 MNHEY, CDR2 SVGAGI.